Presented here are 25 T cell receptor beta chains from one specimen sequenced in a study of blood T cell repertoires in COVID-19. TCRdb keeps only in-frame clones here, not all; method: immunoSEQ multiplex PCR. The top ten hold 3% to 3.5% of the sample, which has approximately 200,000 clones, around 89% seen once. The specimen was PBMCs or T cells enriched from blood (not recorded which). These receptors came from a young woman in a cohort exposed to, infected with or recovered from COVID-19 (not recorded which).

This chain uses TRBV29-1 with TRBJ2-7, with D possibly matching TRBD1 (6 bases). Germline V gene sequence: CDR1 SQVTM, CDR2 ANQGSEA. The V and J ends lost 5 bases and 5 bases respectively, with 13 bases between them. The CDR3 runs to 12 residues. The DNA for the CDR3 is TGCAGCGTTTCTGCACAGGGAAACGAGCAGTACTTC. Protein sequence: CSVSAQGNEQYF.

Concerning this clone: Additional DNA sequences in this sample encode the identical CDR3. The V and J genes are TRBV5-1 and TRBJ1-4; 10 positions agree with TRBD1. V lost 4 bases to trimming and J lost 8 bases; unmatched junction nucleotides: 8. Germline loops: CDR1 SGHRS, CDR2 YFSETQ. CDR3 length equals 15 residues. The CDR3 here is CASSPGDRGGEKLFF. The CDR3 nucleotides read TGCGCCAGCAGCCCGGGGGACAGGGGTGGCGAAAAACTGTTTTTT.

The rearrangement links TRBV7-6 to TRBJ2-3; 8 positions agree with TRBD2. Germline V gene data show CDR1 as SGHVS and CDR2 as FNYEAQ. This CDR3 comprises 18 residues. The J segment lost 4 bases and the V segment lost 5 bases, leaving 17 bases of the junction unmatched. The CDR3 DNA reads as TGTGCCAGCAGCCCCGGGGGGGTCCTAGCTCTAGGCCCAGATACGCAGTATTTT. Translation gives CASSPGGVLALGPDTQYF.

This chain uses TRBV5-1 with TRBJ1-1, with a weak D call TRBD1 (6 bases). CDR1 SGHRS and CDR2 YFSETQ come from the germline V gene. Trimming removed 4 bases from V and 0 bases from J, with 13 bases in between. The CDR3 is 15 amino acids. CDR3 sequence (DNA): TGCGCCAGCAGCGACACCACAGGGTTGAACACTGAAGCTTTCTTT. Translated, it gives CASSDTTGLNTEAFF.

About this clone itself: This specimen includes other DNA sequences encoding the same CDR3. The chain uses TRBV19 and TRBJ1-4, with D possibly being TRBD1 (5 bases). CDR1 and CDR2 (germline): LNHDA, SQIVND (reference sequence). Trimming removed 1 base from V and 0 bases from J, with 6 bases in between. CDR3 length: 15 amino acids. CDR3: CASSIVTATNEKLFF. In DNA form, the CDR3 reads TGTGCCAGTAGTATAGTGACAGCAACTAATGAAAAACTGTTTTTT.

The CDR3 loop reads CASSPRTGPSPLHF. The CDR3, as DNA: TGTGCCAGCAGCCCACGGACAGGACCTTCACCCCTCCACTTT. This chain joins TRBV3-1 (or the pseudogene TRBV3-2) and TRBJ1-6; 7 positions agree with TRBD1. This CDR3 region has 14 residues. J was trimmed by 9 bases and V by 4 bases; bases with no gene match: 6. The germline V gene encodes CDR1 LGHDT and CDR2 YNNKEL (reference sequence).

This clone was detected a few times. The rearrangement links TRBV6-4 to TRBJ2-1; D is undetermined. Germline V gene data show CDR1 as MRHNA and CDR2 as SNTAGT. The CDR3 is 15 amino acids. The V end was cut by 0 bases, the J end by 5 bases, with 11 bases between. DNA of the CDR3: TGTGCCAGCAGTGACTCGATCTCAGGAAACAATGAGCAGTTCTTC. Translation gives CASSDSISGNNEQFF.

This rearrangement joins TRBV11-3 to TRBJ1-1; maybe TRBD1 (6 bases). Per the germline V gene, CDR1 is SGHNT and CDR2 is YENEEA. This CDR3 region has 19 residues. V was shortened by 8 bases and J by 3 bases, with 31 bases between the two germline ends. CDR3 in amino acids: CASQDPIGTSLFGDTEAFF. The CDR3 DNA sequence: TGTGCCAGCCAAGATCCCATCGGGACATCCCTATTCGGGGACACTGAAGCTTTCTTT.

The V call is TRBV7-9, the J call TRBJ1-3; tentatively, D is TRBD1 (6 bases). CDR1 is SEHNR and CDR2 is FQNEAQ in the germline V gene (reference sequence). The CDR3 spans 15 residues. The V end was cut by 6 bases, the J end by 4 bases, with 16 bases between. The CDR3 loop reads CASSLTGLRGNTIYF. The CDR3, as DNA: TGTGCCAGCAGTCTTACAGGGTTAAGAGGAAACACCATATATTTT.

The chain couples TRBV19 to TRBJ2-5; 8 bases align to TRBD2. V was pared by 5 bases and J by 2 bases, with 13 bases of the junction left unmatched. Germline values: CDR1 LNHDA, CDR2 SQIVND (reference sequence). CDR3 length equals 17 residues. As DNA, the CDR3 is TGTGCCAGTAGTTCCGCAGGGCGGGGGGCCGGACAAGAGACCCAGTACTTC. It encodes CASSSAGRGAGQETQYF. The entire variable domain, with the rest obtained from reference TRBV19 and TRBJ2-5, is as follows: DGGITQSPKYLFRKEGQNVTLSCEQNLNHDAMYWYRQDPGQGLRLIYYSQIVNDFQKGDIAEGYSVSREKKESFPLTVTSAQKNPTAFYLCASSSAGRGAGQETQYFGPGTRLLVL.

The gene calls are TRBV5-1 and TRBJ2-5; weak D call: TRBD2 (5 bases). Germline V CDR1 and CDR2: SGHRS, YFSETQ. The CDR3 has 14 residues. The V and J ends lost 0 bases and 4 bases respectively, with 10 bases between them. Here the CDR3 DNA reads TGCGCCAGCAGCTTGGGAGGGATAGGAGAGACCCAGTACTTC. It translates to CASSLGGIGETQYF.

The chain has TRBV5-1 and TRBJ2-3; D is unresolved. This CDR3 region has 14 residues. Trimming left V 1 base short and J 2 bases short, with 8 bases between. Germline CDR1 SGHRS, CDR2 YFSETQ. The CDR3: CASSLNSNTDTQYF. CDR3 DNA: TGCGCCAGCAGCTTGAACAGTAACACAGATACGCAGTATTTT.

The chain links TRBV6-5 to TRBJ2-7; the D gene is possibly TRBD2 (7 bases). V dropped 2 bases and J dropped 2 bases, with 16 bases sitting between them. This CDR3 is built from 16 residues. Germline CDR1 is MNHEY and CDR2 is SVGAGI. As DNA, the CDR3 is TGTGCCAGCAGTTACGGGAGGGACAAGATGACCTACGAGCAGTACTTC. This encodes CASSYGRDKMTYEQYF.

The chain is built from TRBV9 and TRBJ2-2; D might be TRBD1 (6 bases). CDR1 and CDR2 from the germline V gene are SGDLS and YYNGEE. The V end was cut by 1 base, the J end by 3 bases, with 7 bases between. The CDR3 length is 14 residues. CDR3 in DNA: TGTGCCAGCAGCGTATCAGGGGACACCGGGGAGCTGTTTTTT. It is translated as CASSVSGDTGELFF.

The gene calls are TRBV9 and TRBJ1-4, with unresolved D. The CDR3 length is 12 residues. V lost 4 bases to trimming and J lost 7 bases, with 8 bases between them. Per germline, CDR1 SGDLS and CDR2 YYNGEE. This CDR3 is CASSLRGEKLFF. The CDR3 bases are TGTGCCAGCAGCCTTAGAGGTGAAAAACTGTTTTTT. Full variable domain (remainder filled in from reference TRBV9 and TRBJ1-4): DSGVTQTPKHLITATGQRVTLRCSPRSGDLSVYWYQQSLDQGLQFLIQYYNGEERAKGNILERFSAQQFPDLHSELNLSSLELGDSALYFCASSLRGEKLFFGSGTQLSVL.

For this clone: Other DNA sequences in this sample translate to the same CDR3. The V and J genes are TRBV7-3 and TRBJ2-2, with no clear D. The CDR3 contains 12 residues. The ends were cut back, 5 bases at V and 1 base at J, with 2 bases in the middle. Germline CDR1 and CDR2: SGHTA and FQGTGA. The CDR3 spells CASSLNTGELFF. The CDR3 DNA reads as TGTGCCAGCAGCCTGAACACCGGGGAGCTGTTTTTT.

This clone was seen only once. V gene TRBV7-3 combines with J gene TRBJ2-1; 9 bases line up with TRBD2. Germline lookup yields CDR1 SGHTA and CDR2 FQGTGA. The CDR3 totals 15 residues. The V and J ends lost 5 bases and 6 bases, in that order; junction bases with no gene match: 8. In nucleotides, the CDR3 is TGTGCCAGCAGCCCGTATAGCGGGAGACCCAATGAGCAGTTCTTC. Residues: CASSPYSGRPNEQFF.

This rearrangement joins TRBV9 to TRBJ2-7, with 7 bases fitting TRBD1. Germline V gives CDR1 SGDLS, CDR2 YYNGEE. The CDR3 extends over 15 amino acids. With V trimmed by 5 bases and J by 0 bases, 8 bases remained unmatched. CDR3: CASSESWDSSYEQYF. The CDR3 DNA is TGTGCCAGCAGTGAATCGTGGGACAGCTCCTACGAGCAGTACTTC.

The V gene is TRBV19, the J gene TRBJ2-1; 10 nucleotides agree with TRBD2. This CDR3 is built from 15 residues. Germline CDR1 LNHDA, CDR2 SQIVND (reference sequence). The junction had 6 bases not matched to a gene; V was cut back by 5 bases and J by 5 bases. The CDR3 region has the DNA TGTGCCAGTAGTTTTCAGCGGGAGGGTAACAATGAGCAGTTCTTC. Its protein is CASSFQREGNNEQFF.

V and J are TRBV18 and TRBJ2-5; perhaps TRBD2 as D (6 bases). The V end was cut by 3 bases, the J end by 4 bases, with 15 bases between. CDR1 KGHSH and CDR2 LQKENI come from the germline V gene. The CDR3 is made up of 15 amino acids. CDR3: CASSPQGGALETQYF. In DNA, the CDR3 is TGTGCCAGCTCACCCCAGGGAGGAGCCCTAGAGACCCAGTACTTC. Complete variable domain (other parts from reference TRBV18 and TRBJ2-5): NAGVMQNPRHLVRRRGQEARLRCSPMKGHSHVYWYRQLPEEGLKFMVYLQKENIIDESGMPKERFSAEFPKEGPSILRIQQVVRGDSAAYFCASSPQGGALETQYFGPGTRLLVL.

The rearrangement links TRBV6-1 to TRBJ2-1, with D hard to call. This CDR3 region has 17 residues. V lost 2 bases, J lost 3 bases, and 17 bases lay in between. The V gene's germline CDR1 is MNHNS and CDR2 SASEGT. The DNA for the CDR3 is TGTGCCAGCAGTGAAAGGCGTGGGCAGAATAGCTACAATGAGCAGTTCTTC. This translates into CASSERRGQNSYNEQFF.

CDR3 in DNA: TGTGCCAGCAGTTTTGCGAGAACGCGGGATCAGCCCCAGCATTTT. As protein: CASSFARTRDQPQHF. The J gene is TRBJ1-5, the V gene TRBV28; D is unresolved. V lost 3 bases and J lost 5, with 14 bases in between. The CDR3 length is 15 residues. Germline CDR1 reads MDHEN; CDR2 reads SYDVKM.

V and J are TRBV24-1 and TRBJ2-1; 14 bases line up with TRBD2. With V trimmed by 3 bases and J by 4 bases, 4 bases remained unmatched. This CDR3 is built from 17 residues. CDR1 is KGHDR and CDR2 is SFDVKD in the germline V gene. Here the CDR3 reads CATSDGRLAGGYNEQFF. CDR3 nucleotides: TGTGCCACCAGTGATGGGAGACTAGCGGGAGGGTACAATGAGCAGTTCTTC.

The V gene is TRBV27, the J gene TRBJ2-1, with 10 bases fitting TRBD2. The ends lost 5 bases at V and 4 bases at J; junction bases unmatched: 8. The length of the CDR3 is 16 residues. The germline CDR1 and CDR2 sequences are MNHEY and SMNVEV (reference sequence). CDR3 DNA sequence: TGTGCCAGCAGTCCCCAGGGTAGCGGGAGGTACAATGAGCAGTTCTTC. This sequence encodes CASSPQGSGRYNEQFF.

The chain carries TRBV12-3 or TRBV12-4 and TRBJ1-2, with 9 positions matching TRBD1. This CDR3 region has 13 residues. Trimming cost V 8 bases and J 3 bases; bases outside gene matches: 4. CDR3 sequence (DNA): TGTGCCAGCTTACAGGGGGCGGACTATGGCTACACCTTC. Its protein product is CASLQGADYGYTF.